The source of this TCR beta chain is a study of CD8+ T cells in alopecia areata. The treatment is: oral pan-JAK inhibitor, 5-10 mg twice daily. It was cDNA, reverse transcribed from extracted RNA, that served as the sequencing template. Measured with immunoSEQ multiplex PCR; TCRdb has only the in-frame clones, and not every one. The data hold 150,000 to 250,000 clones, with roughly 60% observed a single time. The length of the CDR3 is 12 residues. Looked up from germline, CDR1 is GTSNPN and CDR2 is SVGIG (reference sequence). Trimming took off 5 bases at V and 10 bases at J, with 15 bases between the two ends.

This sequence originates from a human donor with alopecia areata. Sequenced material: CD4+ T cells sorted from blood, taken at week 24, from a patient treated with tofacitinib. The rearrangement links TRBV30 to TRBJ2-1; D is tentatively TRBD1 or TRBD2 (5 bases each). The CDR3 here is CAWSTPGPEQFF. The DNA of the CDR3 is TGTGCCTGGTCGACACCGGGACCGGAGCAGTTCTTC. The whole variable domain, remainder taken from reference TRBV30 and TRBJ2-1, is SQTIHQWPATLVQPVGSPLSLECTVEGTSNPNLYWYRQAAGRGLQLLFYSVGIGQISSEVPQNLSASRPQDRQFILSSKKLLLSDSGFYLCAWSTPGPEQFFGPGTRLTVL.